These 13 T cell receptor beta chains share one sample of origin, sequenced in a study of blood T cell repertoires in COVID-19. The method was immunoSEQ multiplex PCR; TCRdb's version includes in-frame clones alone and lacks a portion of them. The repertoire holds more than 250,000 clones, with around 88% as singletons. Sequencing was performed on peripheral blood. These receptors all stem from a woman aged 50 to 65 with acute or convalescent COVID-19.

The chain combines TRBV10-3 with TRBJ2-5; D not certain. The CDR3 is 15 residues long. Trimming removed 2 bases from V and 1 base from J, with 11 bases in between. The germline CDR1 and CDR2 sequences are ENHRY and SYGVKD. The CDR3 region has the DNA TGTGCCATCAGTGAGCCGAGTACCTCCCAAGAGACCCAGTACTTC. Its protein product is CAISEPSTSQETQYF.

The chain couples TRBV7-2 to TRBJ2-5; TRBD1 aligns across 7 bases. This CDR3 spans 14 amino acids. CDR1 and CDR2 (germline): SGHTA, FQGNSA. Trimming took 5 bases from V and 5 from J; bases not matched to a gene: 8. The CDR3 region has the DNA TGTGCCAGCAGCCGGACAGGACGTGTGGAGACCCAGTACTTC. It yields the protein CASSRTGRVETQYF.

The J gene is TRBJ1-4, the V gene TRBV12-3 or TRBV12-4; no definite D call. This CDR3 comprises 12 residues. The V end lost 3 bases, the J end lost 5 bases, and 4 bases lay between the germline ends. The CDR3 DNA follows: TGTGCCAGCAGTTTGACAAATGAAAAACTGTTTTTT. It codes for CASSLTNEKLFF.

The chain joins TRBV27 to TRBJ1-1; TRBD1 might be the D (6 bases). This CDR3 is built from 16 residues. Trimming pared 5 bases from V and 4 bases from J, leaving 20 bases between. Germline loops: CDR1 MNHEY, CDR2 SMNVEV (reference sequence). CDR3 nucleotide sequence: TGTGCCAGCAGTCTAACAGCCCGGCAGGGGAGCACTGAAGCTTTCTTT. Translating it yields CASSLTARQGSTEAFF.

This rearrangement joins TRBV10-3 to TRBJ1-5; unclear D gene. CDR3 length equals 14 residues. CDR1 is ENHRY, CDR2 SYGVKD, per germline. V lost 3 bases, J lost 6 bases, and 12 bases lay in between. CDR3 DNA sequence: TGTGCCATCAGTGACCCGGGTTCGCGTCAGCCCCAGCATTTT. This translates into CAISDPGSRQPQHF.

The rearrangement uses TRBV28 and TRBJ1-5, with D possibly being TRBD1 (5 bases). Germline values: CDR1 MDHEN, CDR2 SYDVKM. The CDR3 is 17 residues long. V was trimmed by 3 bases and J by 0 bases, leaving 15 bases between them. The CDR3 is CASSFKWTPVSNQPQHF. In DNA form, the CDR3 reads TGTGCCAGCAGTTTCAAATGGACACCCGTTAGCAATCAGCCCCAGCATTTT.

This chain uses TRBV20-1 with TRBJ2-7, with D tentatively TRBD1 (6 bases). There are 11 residues in the CDR3. Germline CDR1 DFQATT, CDR2 SNEGSKA (reference sequence). Trimming took 3 bases from V and 9 from J, leaving 12 bases between them. DNA of the CDR3: TGCAGTGCTAGCGACGGACAGCCGCAGTACTTC. Its protein is CSASDGQPQYF.

The V and J genes are TRBV28 and TRBJ2-2; 7 nucleotides line up with TRBD2. Looked up from germline, CDR1 is MDHEN and CDR2 is SYDVKM. The CDR3 length is 14 residues. The V and J ends lost 6 bases and 7 bases, in that order; junction bases with no gene match: 8. Here the CDR3 DNA reads TGTGCCAGCAGCTTAAGCGGGACGGGCGGGGAGCTGTTTTTT. Translated, it gives CASSLSGTGGELFF. The full variable domain, with the rest looked up from reference TRBV28 and TRBJ2-2, is DVKVTQSSRYLVKRTGEKVFLECVQDMDHENMFWYRQDPGLGLRLIYFSYDVKMKEKGDIPEGYSVSREKKERFSLILESASTNQTSMYLCASSLSGTGGELFFGEGSRLTVL.

This sequence joins TRBV30 and TRBJ2-6; D is unresolved. Deletions cut 1 base from V and 0 bases from J, with 10 bases between. The CDR3 contains 16 residues. CDR1 is GTSNPN, CDR2 SVGIG, per germline (reference sequence). CDR3 sequence: CAWSGLRFSGANVLTF. The CDR3 DNA follows: TGTGCCTGGAGTGGTCTGAGGTTCTCTGGGGCCAACGTCCTGACTTTC.

The chain joins TRBV10-1 to TRBJ2-1; 8 bases align to TRBD1. Germline V lookup: CDR1 WNHNN, CDR2 SYGVQD (reference sequence). This CDR3 is built from 16 residues. Unmatched junction bases numbered 15, after V lost 6 bases and J lost 8 bases. CDR3 in DNA: TGCGCCAGCAGCACAGGGGGACAATTGGAGACAGATGAGCAGTTCTTC. It yields the protein CASSTGGQLETDEQFF.

At least ten counts were recorded for this clone. The genes are TRBV11-2 and TRBJ2-7, with a possible D match to TRBD2 (6 bases). Germline-derived CDR1 and CDR2 are SGHAT and FQNNGV. The CDR3 consists of 12 residues. V was clipped by 4 bases and J by 9 bases, with 13 bases between them. The CDR3 sequence is CASSSMGTLQYF. CDR3 sequence (DNA): TGTGCCAGCAGCTCCATGGGGACTTTGCAGTACTTC.

The chain combines TRBV7-9 with TRBJ2-3; 8 bases map to TRBD1. After removal of 5 bases from V and 3 bases from J, the junction contained 10 bases not matched to a gene. This CDR3 region has 16 residues. Per germline, CDR1 SEHNR and CDR2 FQNEAQ (reference sequence). The CDR3 here is CASSRLTGVRTDTQYF. CDR3 sequence (DNA): TGTGCCAGCAGCCGATTGACAGGGGTGCGTACAGATACGCAGTATTTT.

The chain employs TRBV10-3 and TRBJ2-7; D is unresolved. V lost 0 bases to trimming and J lost 2 bases, with 8 bases between them. This CDR3 region has 14 residues. The germline gives CDR1 ENHRY, CDR2 SYGVKD. CDR3: CAISESGRTYEQYF. Written as DNA, the CDR3 is TGTGCCATCAGTGAGTCAGGCAGGACCTACGAGCAGTACTTC.